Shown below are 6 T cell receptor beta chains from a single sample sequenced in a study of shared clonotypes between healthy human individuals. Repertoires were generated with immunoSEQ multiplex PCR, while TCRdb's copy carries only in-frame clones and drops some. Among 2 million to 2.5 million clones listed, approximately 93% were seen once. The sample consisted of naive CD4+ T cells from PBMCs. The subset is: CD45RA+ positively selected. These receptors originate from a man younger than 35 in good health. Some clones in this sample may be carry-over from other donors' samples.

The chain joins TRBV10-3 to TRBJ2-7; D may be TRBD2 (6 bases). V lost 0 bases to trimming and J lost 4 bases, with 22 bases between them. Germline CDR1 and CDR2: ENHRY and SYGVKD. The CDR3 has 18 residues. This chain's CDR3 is CAISESYGGSPSPYEQYF. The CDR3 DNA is TGTGCCATCAGTGAGTCATATGGAGGGTCCCCCTCACCGTACGAGCAGTACTTC.

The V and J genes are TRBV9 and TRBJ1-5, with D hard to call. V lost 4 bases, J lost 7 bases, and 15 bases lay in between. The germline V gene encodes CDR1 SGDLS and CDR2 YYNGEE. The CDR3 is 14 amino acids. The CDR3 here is CASSSTAQGQPQHF. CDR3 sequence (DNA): TGTGCCAGCAGCTCAACCGCCCAAGGGCAGCCCCAGCATTTT. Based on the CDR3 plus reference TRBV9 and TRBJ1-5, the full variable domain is DSGVTQTPKHLITATGQRVTLRCSPRSGDLSVYWYQQSLDQGLQFLIQYYNGEERAKGNILERFSAQQFPDLHSELNLSSLELGDSALYFCASSSTAQGQPQHFGDGTRLSIL.

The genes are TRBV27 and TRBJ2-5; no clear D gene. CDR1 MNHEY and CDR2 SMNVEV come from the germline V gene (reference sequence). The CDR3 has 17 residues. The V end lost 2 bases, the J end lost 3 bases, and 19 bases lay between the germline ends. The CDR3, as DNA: TGTGCCAGCAGTTTAGGACGAAGCCCAAAGACAAAAGAGACCCAGTACTTC. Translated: CASSLGRSPKTKETQYF.

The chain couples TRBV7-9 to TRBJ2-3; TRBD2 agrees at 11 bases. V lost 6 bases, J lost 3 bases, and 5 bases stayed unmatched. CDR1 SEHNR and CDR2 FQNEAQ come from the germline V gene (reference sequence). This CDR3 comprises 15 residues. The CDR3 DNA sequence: TGTGCCAGCAGGATAGCGGGAGGGAGAACAGATACGCAGTATTTT. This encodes CASRIAGGRTDTQYF.

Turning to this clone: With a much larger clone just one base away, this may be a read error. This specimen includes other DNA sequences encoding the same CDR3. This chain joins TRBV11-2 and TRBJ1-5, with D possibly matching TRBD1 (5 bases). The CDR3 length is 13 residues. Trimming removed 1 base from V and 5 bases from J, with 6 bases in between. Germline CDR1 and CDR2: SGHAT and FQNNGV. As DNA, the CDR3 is TGTGCCAGCAGCTTAGTGGGGGATCAGCCCCAGCATTTT. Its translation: CASSLVGDQPQHF.

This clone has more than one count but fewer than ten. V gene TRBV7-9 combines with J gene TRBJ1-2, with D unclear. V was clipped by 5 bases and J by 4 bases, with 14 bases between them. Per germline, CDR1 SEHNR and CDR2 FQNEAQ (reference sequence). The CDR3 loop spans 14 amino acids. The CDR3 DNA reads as TGTGCCAGCAGCCTGGTGGCGACCGGCTATGGCTACACCTTC. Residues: CASSLVATGYGYTF.